What follows is one T cell receptor (beta chain) and its context. The CDR3 spans 14 residues. Germline lookup yields CDR1 SNHLY and CDR2 FYNNEI. V lost 3 bases, J lost 5 bases, and 6 bases stayed unmatched. The sample originates from a study of blood T cell repertoires in COVID-19. Here immunoSEQ multiplex PCR was the method, and the copy in TCRdb shows in-frame clones only, minus some. The table records more than 200,000 clones, over 75% of them present only once. Sequences were obtained from peripheral blood. The chain combines TRBV2 with TRBJ2-5, with TRBD1 identical over 7 bases. This clonotype was obtained from a man in his fifties or sixties with acute or convalescent COVID-19. CDR3 protein: CASSDGRGTETQYF. The CDR3 nucleotides read TGTGCCAGCAGTGACGGCAGGGGGACGGAGACCCAGTACTTC.